These 3 T cell receptor beta chains were all obtained from the same sample, sequenced in a study of T cells expressing NK-cell markers. From the 5' RACE reads, TCRdb lists one entry per CDR3 protein and no DNA. The table for this sample gives roughly 420,000 distinct CDR3 sequences. Sequencing was done on a sample of blood T cells: a sorted CD56 or NKG2C T cell subset, CD4+ or CD8+ T cells, or bulk PBMC T cells (not recorded which). These receptor sequences come from a woman between 18 and 69 years old in good health.

The chain carries TRBV6-2 or TRBV6-3 and TRBJ2-1. CDR3 length equals 14 residues. Germline CDR1 is MNHEY and CDR2 is SVGEGT. CDR3 in amino acids: CASSYGPASNEQFF.

This chain joins TRBV7-2 and TRBJ2-5. CDR1 and CDR2 from the germline V gene are SGHTA and FQGNSA. The CDR3 is made up of 13 amino acids. The CDR3 here is CASSTRRQETQYF.

The V gene is TRBV18, the J gene TRBJ2-2. Germline V gives CDR1 KGHSH, CDR2 LQKENI. The CDR3 is made up of 17 amino acids. CDR3 sequence reads: CASSPTQSDLNTGELFF.